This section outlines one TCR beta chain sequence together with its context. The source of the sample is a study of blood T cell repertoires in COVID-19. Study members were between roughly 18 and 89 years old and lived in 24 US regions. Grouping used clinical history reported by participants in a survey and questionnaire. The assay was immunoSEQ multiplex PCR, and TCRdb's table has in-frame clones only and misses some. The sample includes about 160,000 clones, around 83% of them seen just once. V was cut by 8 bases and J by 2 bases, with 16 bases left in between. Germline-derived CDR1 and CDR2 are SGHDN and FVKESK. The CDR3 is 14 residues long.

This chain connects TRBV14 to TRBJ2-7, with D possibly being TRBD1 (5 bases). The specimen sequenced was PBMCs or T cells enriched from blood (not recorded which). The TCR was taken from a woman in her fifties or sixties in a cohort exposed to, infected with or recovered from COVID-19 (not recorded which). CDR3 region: CASAAPDTTYEQYF. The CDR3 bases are TGTGCCAGCGCCGCACCGGACACAACCTACGAGCAGTACTTC.